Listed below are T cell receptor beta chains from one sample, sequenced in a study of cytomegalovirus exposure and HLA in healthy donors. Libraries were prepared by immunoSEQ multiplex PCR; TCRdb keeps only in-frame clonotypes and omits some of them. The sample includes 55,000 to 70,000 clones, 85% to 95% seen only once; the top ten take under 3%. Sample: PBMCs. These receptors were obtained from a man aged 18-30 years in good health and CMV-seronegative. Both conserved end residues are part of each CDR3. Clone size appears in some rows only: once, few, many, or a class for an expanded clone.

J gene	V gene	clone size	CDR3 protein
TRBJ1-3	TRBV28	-	CASSLAGAFSGNTIYF
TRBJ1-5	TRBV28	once	CASIREGVILYQPQHF
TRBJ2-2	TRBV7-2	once	CASSYSPGGGNTGELFF
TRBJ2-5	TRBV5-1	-	CASSLETGQETQYF
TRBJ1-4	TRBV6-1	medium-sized	CASNRGENEKLFF
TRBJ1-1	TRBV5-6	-	CASTSEVMNTEAFF
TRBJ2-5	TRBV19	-	CASSIEPNLRAKTQYF
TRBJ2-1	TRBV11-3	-	CASSLGGLAGANEQFF
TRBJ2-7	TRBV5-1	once	CASSLDGGNYEQYF
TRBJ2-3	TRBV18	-	CASSPNFYGGVGTDTQYF
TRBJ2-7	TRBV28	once	CASSSIWGAYEQYF
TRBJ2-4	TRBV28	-	CASSLPGTGVAKNIQYF
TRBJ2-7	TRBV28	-	CASSLYMTGGGRVEQYF
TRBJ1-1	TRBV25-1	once	CASSEDQGINTEAFF
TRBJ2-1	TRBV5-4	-	CASSFGGGPSYNEQFF
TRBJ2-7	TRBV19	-	CASSATGTTYEQYF
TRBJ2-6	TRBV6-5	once	CASSIQSGANVLTF
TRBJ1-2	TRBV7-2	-	CASSRGEGRYGYTF
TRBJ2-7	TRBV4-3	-	CASSQDRHPGSEQYF
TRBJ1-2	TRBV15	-	CATSRDISTGHGYTF
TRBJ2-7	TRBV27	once	CASSTSGRLYEQYF
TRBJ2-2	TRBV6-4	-	CASSDFRGELFF
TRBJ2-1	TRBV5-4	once	CASSFQREGNEQFF
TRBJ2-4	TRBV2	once	CASSEGLAGGRGNIQYF
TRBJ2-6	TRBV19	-	CATTGATGGYSGANVLTF
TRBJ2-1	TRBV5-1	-	CASSLEVSTEQFF
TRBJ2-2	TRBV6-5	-	CASSYSDLGDTGELFF
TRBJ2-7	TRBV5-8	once	CASSLGQGTQEQYF